What follows describes a single T cell receptor beta chain. From germline, CDR1 is MGHDK and CDR2 SYGVNS. The V gene lost 7 bases and the J gene lost 8 bases, with 15 bases spanning the gap. The CDR3 runs to 13 residues. The data were taken from a study of CD8+ T cells in alopecia areata. RNA extraction was followed by reverse transcription into cDNA, which acted as the sequencing template. Measured with immunoSEQ multiplex PCR; TCRdb has only the in-frame clones, and not every one. The sample has tens of thousands of clones; around 46% are singletons. As for treatment: oral pan-JAK inhibitor, 5-10 mg twice daily. PBMCs were stained for CD3, CD4 and CD8, and CD4+ and CD8+ T cells were sorted.

The TCR comes from a human donor with alopecia areata. This sequence joins TRBV25-1 and TRBJ2-1; D is possibly TRBD2 (6 bases). Sample: CD8+ T cells sorted from blood, taken at roughly week 38, from a patient treated with tofacitinib. The CDR3 region is CASTTGGADEQFF. The CDR3 DNA is TGTGCCAGCACAACCGGGGGAGCGGATGAGCAGTTCTTC.